This T cell receptor (beta chain) was retrieved from a study of human thymus T cells. Study-level results: Apparent skewing of V and J gene usage characterized both thymic and blood repertoires.

About this clone itself: Its specificity is unknown.

The CDR3 consists of 14 residues. Germline loops: CDR1 MNHNS, CDR2 SASEGT. V lost 6 bases, J lost 7 bases, and 12 bases stayed unmatched. A roughly 0.45-1 mL peripheral blood aliquot was taken intraoperatively from four of eight donors. Sequencing was performed with immunoSEQ multiplex PCR; in TCRdb, only in-frame clones are kept and a portion is missing. Of approximately 46,000 clones in the sample, more than 85% were seen once. Source material: blood. This chain joins TRBV6-1 and TRBJ2-7; the match to TRBD1 covers 7 bases. This TCR derives from a girl under three years old with a congenital heart defect but otherwise immunologically healthy. In DNA, the CDR3 is TGTGCCAGCAGGAAGGGGGCCCTTTTTGGGGAGCAGTACTTC. Its translation is CASRKGALFGEQYF.